This T cell receptor (beta chain) was identified in a study of PD-1 blockade in classical Hodgkin lymphoma (TCRdb year 2020). For the wider study: Nivolumab dosing was 3 mg/kg intravenously every 2 weeks, continuing until either disease progression or unacceptable toxicity. The study used CyTOF and TCR beta sequencing to define a peripheral blood immune signature of response to PD-1 blockade in classical Hodgkin lymphoma. General study outcomes and caveats: CD4+ but not CD8+ TCR diversity rose significantly by C4D1 (p=0.0027 vs p=0.16), most apparent in complete responders (p=0.02). Baseline TCR diversity was reported as lower in newly diagnosed patients than in healthy donors, and lower still in relapsed/refractory patients. Diversity was lower in patients who began nivolumab less than 1 year after ASCT, so these patients were left out of later analyses to avoid confounding by immune reconstitution. Only a single clinical trial cohort was studied, and what caused the repertoire differences, possibly disease activity or prior therapy, remained undefined. Trial patients achieving complete response had baseline diversity similar to newly diagnosed patients, whereas partial responders and progressors had significantly lower diversity.

This specimen's time point label, interpreted: cycle 4 day 1 (C4D1), after 6 weeks of nivolumab. All trial patients had relapsed after autologous stem cell transplantation, with cohorts A, B and C differing in prior brentuximab vedotin exposure. Magnetic negative selection with a Miltenyi CD4+ T cell isolation kit was used to purify CD4+ T cells from thawed PBMCs. A total of around 59 patients with relapsed/refractory classical Hodgkin lymphoma made up the trial cohort, and each patient's best overall response was complete response, partial response or progressive disease. In the multi-cohort phase II CheckMate 205 trial, trial patients received single-agent nivolumab. An independent review committee assessed best overall response using the 2007 International Working Group response criteria. PBMCs from the trial were collected at three points: immediately before nivolumab initiation (C1D1), and during therapy at cycle 2 day 1 and cycle 4 day 1. After peripheral blood was drawn into 8 mL Vacutainer Cell Preparation Tubes, PBMCs were isolated by centrifugation and then cryopreserved. Purified CD4+ and CD8+ fractions were generated only in cases for which an additional PBMC sample was available. Magnetically labelled cells were depleted on LS columns in a quadroMACS separator, and the flow-through was collected as the purified fraction.

Comment on this clone: Which antigen it targets is not known. No per-base quality is available; no much larger clone lies one base away.

Genomic DNA was isolated using the Qiagen DNeasy kit from unsorted PBMCs as well as from negatively selected CD4+ and CD8+ fractions. Using primers that anneal to V and J segments, immunoSEQ multiplex PCR amplified the TCR beta CDR3 regions. A synthetic immune receptor repertoire was used to minimize amplification bias, and remaining bias was computationally removed after sequencing. Regarding the original processing steps: Custom Python scripts were used to quantify repertoire diversity as the Shannon entropy index. Unsorted, CD4+ and CD8+ repertoires were analyzed separately, except for combined analyses in which CD4+ and CD8+ sequences were merged in silico. A clone was considered expanded if an increase in frequency of at least 2-fold after treatment relative to C1D1 was found, and a pseudocount of 0.5 was applied to clones undetected at baseline. Clones with 0 or 1 copy at C1D1 were defined as singleton clones, while clones with 2 or more copies were defined as non-singleton clones. Clones expanded in unsorted samples were labelled as CD4+, CD8+ or unknown by matching protein sequences in sorted samples from the same patient. Wilcoxon tests on paired samples were used to test diversity changes from C1D1 to C4D1. TCRdb obtained this table from immuneACCESS and retained in-frame rearrangements with V and J assigned. These tables miss some clones; where compared with another copy, unresolved V genes account for less than half of the shortfall, and the remainder is unexplained. The V and J calls and clone size come from that table; D and trimming were worked out from the DNA. For this sample there are about 17,000 clones; 65% to 80% appear just once. The ten largest clones represent 1.5% to 2% of the sample.

From the germline V gene (reference sequence), CDR1 is SEHNR and CDR2 is FQNEAQ. The CDR3, cysteine through phenylalanine, is 14 amino acids long. Of all the DNA, just the CDR3 is kept, 42 bases in frame from base 1. After removal of 7 bases from V and 3 bases from J, the junction retains 5 bases not matched to a gene. The sequence is built from TRBV7-9 and TRBJ1-3, with TRBD1 identical over 8 junction bases. The TCR was taken from a human donor with classical Hodgkin lymphoma. Sequenced here: CD4+ T cells from blood, sampled before the fourth cycle of nivolumab. The CDR3 in this case is CASKNRGSGNTIYF. The bases are TGTGCCAGCAAAAACAGGGGGAGTGGAAACACCATATATTTT.